The 6 T cell receptor beta chains reported below all come from one sample, sequenced in a study of beta chain features in type 1 diabetes. Reverse transcription of all isolated RNA meant that expressed TCRB transcripts were sequenced. This table comes from immunoSEQ multiplex PCR, and its TCRdb copy is limited to in-frame clones, with some not included. The table shows 150,000 to 200,000 clones, with about 13% occurring only once. Material: central memory CD4+ T cells from blood. These receptors came from a woman between 18 and 29 years old in good health.

V usage is TRBV20-1 and J usage is TRBJ1-2; the D gene is possibly TRBD1 (6 bases). The CDR3 sequence is 11 residues long. V was shortened by 5 bases and J by 6 bases, with 10 bases between the two germline ends. From germline, CDR1 is DFQATT and CDR2 SNEGSKA (reference sequence). CDR3 DNA sequence: TGCAGTGCTCCCCGGGACAATGGCTACACCTTC. It is translated as CSAPRDNGYTF.

There are a few counts of this clone. The CDR3 nucleotides read TGTGCCACCAGGACAGCGGGAGTAAACACCGGGGAGCTGTTTTTT. Its translation: CATRTAGVNTGELFF. The chain uses TRBV15 and TRBJ2-2; 8 positions agree with TRBD2. The V gene end was trimmed by 6 bases and the J gene end by 2 bases; junction bases not matched to a gene: 5. Looked up from germline, CDR1 is LNHNV and CDR2 is YYDKDF (reference sequence). This CDR3 is built from 15 residues. Combining the CDR3 with reference TRBV15 and TRBJ2-2 gives the whole variable domain DAMVIQNPRYQVTQFGKPVTLSCSQTLNHNVMYWYQQKSSQAPKLLFHYYDKDFNNEADTPDNFQSRRPNTSFCFLDIRSPGLGDTAMYLCATRTAGVNTGELFFGEGSRLTVL.

In this sample, this clone turned up a few times. The chain joins TRBV5-5 to TRBJ2-6; D is possibly TRBD2 (6 bases). This CDR3 comprises 18 residues. Germline CDR1 and CDR2: SGHKS and YYEKEE (reference sequence). V gave up 4 bases and J gave up 0 bases, with 17 bases separating them. CDR3 in DNA: TGTGCCAGCAGCCGATTTAGCGGATCGACCTCTGGGGCCAACGTCCTGACTTTC. This gives the protein CASSRFSGSTSGANVLTF. Drawing the rest from reference TRBV5-5 and TRBJ2-6, the complete variable domain is DAGVTQSPTHLIKTRGQQVTLRCSPISGHKSVSWYQQVLGQGPQFIFQYYEKEERGRGNFPDRFSARQFPNYSSELNVNALLLGDSALYLCASSRFSGSTSGANVLTFGAGSRLTVL.

The chain links TRBV30 to TRBJ2-1; 14 bases line up with TRBD2. The CDR3 is made up of 15 amino acids. The V gene's germline CDR1 is GTSNPN and CDR2 SVGIG (reference sequence). Losses at the gene ends were 2 bases for V and 9 bases for J; bases not matched to a gene: 6. The CDR3 region has the DNA TGTGCCTGGAGTCCGACTAGCGGGAGGGTCCGTGAGCAGTTCTTC. This codes for CAWSPTSGRVREQFF.

This clone has just a few counts. This sequence joins TRBV11-2 and TRBJ1-4; TRBD1 agrees at 7 bases. The germline gives CDR1 SGHAT, CDR2 FQNNGV. With 5 bases clipped from V and 8 bases from J, the junction kept 14 bases outside the gene matches. The CDR3 extends over 16 amino acids. CDR3 nucleotides: TGTGCCAGCAGCCCTAGGGGGCAAACCCGTGGAGAAAAACTGTTTTTT. Protein sequence: CASSPRGQTRGEKLFF. Full variable domain (rest looked up from reference TRBV11-2 and TRBJ1-4): EAGVAQSPRYKIIEKRQSVAFWCNPISGHATLYWYQQILGQGPKLLIQFQNNGVVDDSQLPKDRFSAERLKGVDSTLKIQPAKLEDSAVYLCASSPRGQTRGEKLFFGSGTQLSVL.

This clone occurred a few times. The chain has TRBV29-1 and TRBJ1-4, with a tentative D call TRBD1 (5 bases). Germline loops: CDR1 SQVTM, CDR2 ANQGSEA. The ends were cut back, 3 bases at V and 6 bases at J, with 11 bases in the middle. The CDR3 is made up of 13 amino acids. CDR3 sequence (DNA): TGCAGCGTTGATGTCGGGGGAGATGAAAAACTGTTTTTT. Translating it yields CSVDVGGDEKLFF.